The 5 T cell receptor beta chains given below trace back to one sample, sequenced in a study of T cells after posttransplantation cyclophosphamide. The method was immunoSEQ multiplex PCR; TCRdb's version includes in-frame clones alone and lacks a portion of them. Of about 6,900 clones in the sample, 95% to 98% were seen once. Material: naive CD8+ T cells sorted from PBMCs. The source is a woman in her thirties in good health and a related stem cell transplant donor.

The chain uses TRBV7-9 and TRBJ2-7; tentative D call: TRBD1 (6 bases). Germline assignment: CDR1 SEHNR and CDR2 FQNEAQ (reference sequence). The CDR3 sequence is 15 residues long. V dropped 0 bases and J dropped 4 bases, with 13 bases sitting between them. The CDR3 region has the DNA TGTGCCAGCAGCTTAGCGTCCGGACAGAGATACGAGCAGTACTTC. Translated: CASSLASGQRYEQYF.

CDR3 nucleotide sequence: TGTGCTAGTGGTTTGGTCGTCCCCCGTCAGCCCCAGCATTTT. As protein: CASGLVVPRQPQHF. J is TRBJ1-5 and V is TRBV12-5; no clear D. V dropped 0 bases and J dropped 6 bases, with 9 bases sitting between them. Germline CDR1 and CDR2: LGHNT and FRNRAP. CDR3 length equals 14 residues.

V usage is TRBV6-6 and J usage is TRBJ2-7, with D perhaps matching TRBD1 (5 bases). Trimming pared 8 bases from V and 2 bases from J, leaving 10 bases between. Germline CDR1 and CDR2: MNHNY and SVGAGI (reference sequence). The CDR3 is 12 amino acids. The CDR3 reads CASSQGPYEQYF. For the CDR3, the DNA is TGTGCCAGCTCCCAGGGCCCCTACGAGCAGTACTTC.

The chain couples TRBV9 to TRBJ1-5; D not certain. Per the germline V gene, CDR1 is SGDLS and CDR2 is YYNGEE. Trimming cost V 0 bases and J 4 bases, with 8 bases left between them. This CDR3 is 14 amino acids long. CDR3 in DNA: TGTGCCAGCAGCGTAGGAGCGGGAAATCAGCCCCAGCATTTT. It codes for CASSVGAGNQPQHF.

The CDR3: CASRPGQGAGGYTF. As DNA, the CDR3 is TGCGCCAGCAGACCTGGACAGGGGGCTGGGGGCTACACCTTC. The gene calls are TRBV4-3 and TRBJ1-2; 11 nucleotides agree with TRBD1. The CDR3 has 14 amino acids. The V gene end was trimmed by 6 bases and the J gene end by 8 bases; junction bases not matched to a gene: 8. From germline, CDR1 is LGHNA and CDR2 YSLEER.